This T cell receptor beta chain is drawn from a study of blood T cell repertoires in COVID-19. While infection was still active, Seattle patients were enrolled and then followed longitudinally. Clones were sequenced by immunoSEQ multiplex PCR, and TCRdb holds only the in-frame ones, with some missing. The sample has about 260,000 clones, 85% to 90% seen once. Deletions cut 4 bases from V and 11 bases from J, with 18 bases between. CDR3 length: 15 amino acids. Germline V gives CDR1 SGHAT, CDR2 FQDESV (reference sequence). The TCR was taken from a woman aged 55-70 years with COVID-19, enrolled during active disease. The chain joins TRBV11-1 to TRBJ1-6, with D maybe TRBD1 (6 bases). Sequenced sample: peripheral blood. Written as DNA, the CDR3 is TGTGCCAGCAGCTATGTGGGATCAGGGGTTGCACCCCTCCACTTT. This translates into CASSYVGSGVAPLHF.